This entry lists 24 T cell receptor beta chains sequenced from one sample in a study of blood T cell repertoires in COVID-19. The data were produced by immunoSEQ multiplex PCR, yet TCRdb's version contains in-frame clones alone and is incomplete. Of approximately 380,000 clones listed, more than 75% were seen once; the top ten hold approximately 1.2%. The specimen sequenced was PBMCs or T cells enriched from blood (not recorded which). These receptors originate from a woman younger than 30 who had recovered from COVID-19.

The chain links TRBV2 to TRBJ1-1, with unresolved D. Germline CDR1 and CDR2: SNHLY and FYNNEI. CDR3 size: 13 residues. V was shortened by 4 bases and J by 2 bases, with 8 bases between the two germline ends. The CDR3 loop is CASSALGNTEAFF. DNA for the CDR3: TGTGCCAGCAGTGCCTTGGGCAACACTGAAGCTTTCTTT.

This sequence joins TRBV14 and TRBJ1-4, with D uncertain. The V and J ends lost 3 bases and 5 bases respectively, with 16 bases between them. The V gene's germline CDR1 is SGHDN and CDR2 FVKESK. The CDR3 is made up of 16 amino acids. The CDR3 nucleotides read TGTGCCAGCAGCCAGCCATTGACGGGTGGAAATGAAAAACTGTTTTTT. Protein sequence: CASSQPLTGGNEKLFF.

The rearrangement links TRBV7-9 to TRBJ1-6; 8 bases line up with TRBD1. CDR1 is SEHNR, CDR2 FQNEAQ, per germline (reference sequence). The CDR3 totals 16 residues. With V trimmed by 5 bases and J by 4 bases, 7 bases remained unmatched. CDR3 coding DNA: TGTGCCAGCAGCGGCGGGACAGGAGCTTATAATTCACCCCTCCACTTT. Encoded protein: CASSGGTGAYNSPLHF. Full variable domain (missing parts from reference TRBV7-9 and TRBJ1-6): DTGVSQNPRHKITKRGQNVTFRCDPISEHNRLYWYRQTLGQGPEFLTYFQNEAQLEKSRLLSDRFSAERPKGSFSTLEIQRTEQGDSAMYLCASSGGTGAYNSPLHFGNGTRLTVT.

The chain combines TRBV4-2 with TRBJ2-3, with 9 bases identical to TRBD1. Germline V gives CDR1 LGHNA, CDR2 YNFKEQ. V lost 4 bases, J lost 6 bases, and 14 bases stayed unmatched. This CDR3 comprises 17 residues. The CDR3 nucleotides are TGTGCCAGCAGCCGCGACCGGGACAGGGCGGGGGTGGATACGCAGTATTTT. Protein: CASSRDRDRAGVDTQYF.

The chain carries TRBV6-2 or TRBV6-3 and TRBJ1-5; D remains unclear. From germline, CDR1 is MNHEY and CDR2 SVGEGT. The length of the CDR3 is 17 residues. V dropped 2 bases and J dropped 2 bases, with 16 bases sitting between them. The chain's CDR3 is CASSYIAAGRGNQPQHF. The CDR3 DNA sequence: TGTGCCAGCAGTTACATCGCAGCGGGGAGAGGCAATCAGCCCCAGCATTTT.

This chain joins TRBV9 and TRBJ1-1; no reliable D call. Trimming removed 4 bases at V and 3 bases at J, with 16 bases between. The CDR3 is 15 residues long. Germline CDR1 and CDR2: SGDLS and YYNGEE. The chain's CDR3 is CASSPKPHSDTEAFF. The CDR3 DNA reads TGTGCCAGCAGCCCAAAACCCCATTCGGACACTGAAGCTTTCTTT.

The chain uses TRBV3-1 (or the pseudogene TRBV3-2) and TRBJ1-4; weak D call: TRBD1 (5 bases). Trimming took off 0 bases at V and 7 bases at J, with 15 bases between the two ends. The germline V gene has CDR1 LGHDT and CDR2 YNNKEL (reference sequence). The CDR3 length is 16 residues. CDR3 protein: CASSQDLARAVEKLFF. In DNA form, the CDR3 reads TGTGCCAGCAGCCAAGATCTGGCCAGGGCGGTTGAAAAACTGTTTTTT.

The CDR3 sequence: CASSFASTPSYNEQFF. For the CDR3, the DNA is TGTGCCAGCAGCTTCGCTAGCACCCCCTCCTACAATGAGCAGTTCTTC. The V and J genes are TRBV7-3 and TRBJ2-1, with D possibly matching TRBD2 (5 bases). The germline V gene encodes CDR1 SGHTA and CDR2 FQGTGA. Trimming took 3 bases from V and 0 from J, leaving 12 bases between them. The CDR3 loop spans 16 amino acids.

The CDR3 DNA sequence: TGTGCCAGCAGCGCTGGAATTAGCGGGGGGGCCTCATTTACGCAGTATTTT. This sequence encodes CASSAGISGGASFTQYF. V and J are TRBV9 and TRBJ2-3; 11 nucleotides line up with TRBD2. The CDR3 loop spans 17 amino acids. Unmatched junction bases numbered 14, after V lost 3 bases and J lost 8 bases. Germline CDR1 reads SGDLS; CDR2 reads YYNGEE.

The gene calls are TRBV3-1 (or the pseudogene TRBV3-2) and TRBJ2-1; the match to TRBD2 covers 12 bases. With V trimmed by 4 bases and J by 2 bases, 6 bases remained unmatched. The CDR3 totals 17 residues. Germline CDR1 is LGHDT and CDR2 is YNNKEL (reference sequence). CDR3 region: CASSLGTSGLPYNEQFF. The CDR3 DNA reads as TGTGCCAGCAGCCTCGGGACTAGCGGGCTTCCCTACAATGAGCAGTTCTTC.

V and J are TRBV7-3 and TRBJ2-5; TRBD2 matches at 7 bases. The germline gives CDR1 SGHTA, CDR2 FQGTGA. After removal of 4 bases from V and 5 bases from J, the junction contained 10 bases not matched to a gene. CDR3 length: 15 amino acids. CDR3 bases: TGTGCCAGCAGCTCAGCTGGCGGGGGATGGGAGACCCAGTACTTC. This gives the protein CASSSAGGGWETQYF.

In DNA form, the CDR3 reads TGTGCCAGCAGCTTAGGGGGACAGGTCGCCAACTACGAGCAGTACTTC. As protein: CASSLGGQVANYEQYF. The chain joins TRBV11-2 to TRBJ2-7; 8 bases agree with TRBD1. CDR3 length: 16 amino acids. Germline CDR1 SGHAT, CDR2 FQNNGV. V lost 1 base to trimming and J lost 3 bases; unmatched junction nucleotides: 8. The complete variable domain, with remaining parts taken from reference TRBV11-2 and TRBJ2-7, reads EAGVAQSPRYKIIEKRQSVAFWCNPISGHATLYWYQQILGQGPKLLIQFQNNGVVDDSQLPKDRFSAERLKGVDSTLKIQPAKLEDSAVYLCASSLGGQVANYEQYFGPGTRLTVT.

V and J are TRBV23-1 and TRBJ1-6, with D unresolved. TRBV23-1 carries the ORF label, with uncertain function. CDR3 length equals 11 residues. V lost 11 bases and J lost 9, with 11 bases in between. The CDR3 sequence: CAPPEGSPLHF. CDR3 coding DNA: TGCGCCCCCCCCGAGGGTTCACCCCTCCACTTT.

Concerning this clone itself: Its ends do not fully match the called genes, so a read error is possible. This CDR3 reads CASSLVAGGQETQYF. The CDR3, as DNA: TGTGCTAGCAGCTTAGTAGCGGGGGGGCAGGAGACCCAGTACTTC. The chain is built from TRBV7-7 and TRBJ2-5, with 11 bases fitting TRBD2. This CDR3 has 15 residues. The germline gives CDR1 SSHAT, CDR2 FNYEAQ (reference sequence). The full variable domain, rest sourced from reference TRBV7-7 and TRBJ2-5, is GAGVSQSPRYKVTKRGQDVTLRCDPISSHATLYWYQQALGQGPEFLTYFNYEAQPDKSGLPSDRFSAERPEGSISTLTIQRTEQRDSAMYRCASSLVAGGQETQYFGPGTRLLVL.

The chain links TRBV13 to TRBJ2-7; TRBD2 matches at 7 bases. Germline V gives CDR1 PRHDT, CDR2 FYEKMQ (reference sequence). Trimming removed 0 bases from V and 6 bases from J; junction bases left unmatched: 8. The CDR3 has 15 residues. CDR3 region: CASSLGRGDGFEQYF. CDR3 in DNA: TGTGCCAGCAGCTTAGGCCGGGGGGATGGGTTCGAGCAGTACTTC.

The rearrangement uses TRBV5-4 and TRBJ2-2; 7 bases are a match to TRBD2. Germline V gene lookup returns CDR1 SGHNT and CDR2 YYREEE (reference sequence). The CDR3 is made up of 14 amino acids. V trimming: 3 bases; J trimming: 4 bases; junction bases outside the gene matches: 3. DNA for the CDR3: TGTGCCAGCAGCTCCCCGGGAGGCACCGGGGAGCTGTTTTTT. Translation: CASSSPGGTGELFF.

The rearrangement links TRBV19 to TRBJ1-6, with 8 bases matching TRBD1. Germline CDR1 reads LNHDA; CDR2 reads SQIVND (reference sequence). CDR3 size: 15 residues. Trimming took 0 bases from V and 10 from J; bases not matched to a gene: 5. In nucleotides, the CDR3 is TGTGCCAGTAGTATAGATTCAGGGGGCTTGTCACCCCTCCACTTT. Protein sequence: CASSIDSGGLSPLHF. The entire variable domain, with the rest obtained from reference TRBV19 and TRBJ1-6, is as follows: DGGITQSPKYLFRKEGQNVTLSCEQNLNHDAMYWYRQDPGQGLRLIYYSQIVNDFQKGDIAEGYSVSREKKESFPLTVTSAQKNPTAFYLCASSIDSGGLSPLHFGNGTRLTVT.

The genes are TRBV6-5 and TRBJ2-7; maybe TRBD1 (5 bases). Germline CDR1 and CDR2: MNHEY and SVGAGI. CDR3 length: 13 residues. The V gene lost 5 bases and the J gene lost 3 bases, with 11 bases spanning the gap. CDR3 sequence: CASSKSQVYEQYF. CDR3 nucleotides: TGTGCCAGCAGTAAATCACAGGTCTACGAGCAGTACTTC.

The CDR3 reads CASSHGMSEKLFF. The DNA of the CDR3 is TGCGCCAGCAGCCATGGTATGAGTGAAAAACTGTTTTTT. The rearrangement joins TRBV4-1 to TRBJ1-4; no reliable D call. Germline CDR1 reads MGHRA; CDR2 reads YSYEKL. The CDR3 is made up of 13 amino acids. The ends were cut back, 3 bases at V and 7 bases at J, with 9 bases in the middle.

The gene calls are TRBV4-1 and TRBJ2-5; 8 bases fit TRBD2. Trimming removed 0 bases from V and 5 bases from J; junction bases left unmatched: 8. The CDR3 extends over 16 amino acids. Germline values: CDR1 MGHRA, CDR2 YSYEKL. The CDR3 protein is CASSQDSTSGRETQYF. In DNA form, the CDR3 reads TGCGCCAGCAGCCAAGATAGTACTAGCGGACGGGAGACCCAGTACTTC.

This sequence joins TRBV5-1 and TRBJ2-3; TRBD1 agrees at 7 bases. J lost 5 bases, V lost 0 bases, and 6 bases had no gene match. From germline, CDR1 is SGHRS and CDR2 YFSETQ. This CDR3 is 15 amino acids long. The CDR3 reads CASSLEGAKGDTQYF. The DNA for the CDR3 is TGCGCCAGCAGCTTGGAGGGGGCCAAGGGAGATACGCAGTATTTT.

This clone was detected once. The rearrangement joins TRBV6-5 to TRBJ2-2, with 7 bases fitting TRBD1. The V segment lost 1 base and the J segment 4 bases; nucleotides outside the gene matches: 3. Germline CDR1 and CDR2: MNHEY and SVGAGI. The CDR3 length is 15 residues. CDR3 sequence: CASSYWAGGTGELFF. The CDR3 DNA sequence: TGTGCCAGCAGTTACTGGGCAGGGGGCACCGGGGAGCTGTTTTTT.

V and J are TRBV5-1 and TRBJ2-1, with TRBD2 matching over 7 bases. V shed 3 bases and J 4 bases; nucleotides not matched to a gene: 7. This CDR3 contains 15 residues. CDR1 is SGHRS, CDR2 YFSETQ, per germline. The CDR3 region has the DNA TGCGCCAGCAGCTCTCGACTAGCTCCGTACAATGAGCAGTTCTTC. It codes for CASSSRLAPYNEQFF.

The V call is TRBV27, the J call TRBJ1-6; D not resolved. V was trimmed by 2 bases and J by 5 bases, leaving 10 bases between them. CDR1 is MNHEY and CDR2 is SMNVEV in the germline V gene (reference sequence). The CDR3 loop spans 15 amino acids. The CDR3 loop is CASSLAGLDNSPLHF. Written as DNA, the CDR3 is TGTGCCAGCAGTTTAGCGGGATTGGATAATTCACCCCTCCACTTT.